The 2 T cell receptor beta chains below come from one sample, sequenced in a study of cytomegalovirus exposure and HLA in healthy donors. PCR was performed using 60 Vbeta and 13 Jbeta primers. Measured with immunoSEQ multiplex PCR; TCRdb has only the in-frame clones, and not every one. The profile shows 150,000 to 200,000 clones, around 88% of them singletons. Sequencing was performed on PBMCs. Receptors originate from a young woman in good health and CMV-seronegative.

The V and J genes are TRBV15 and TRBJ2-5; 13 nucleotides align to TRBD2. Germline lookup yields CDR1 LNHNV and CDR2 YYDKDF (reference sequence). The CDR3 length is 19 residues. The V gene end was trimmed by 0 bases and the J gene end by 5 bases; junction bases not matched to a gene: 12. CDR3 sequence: CATSRDLVTSGGAEETQYF. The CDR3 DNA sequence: TGTGCCACCAGCAGAGATCTCGTTACTAGCGGGGGGGCCGAGGAGACCCAGTACTTC.

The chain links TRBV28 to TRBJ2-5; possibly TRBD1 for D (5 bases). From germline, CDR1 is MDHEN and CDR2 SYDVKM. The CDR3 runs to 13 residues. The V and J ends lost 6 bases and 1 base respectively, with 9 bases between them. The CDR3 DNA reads TGTGCCAGCAGCAGGGCAACCCAAGAGACCCAGTACTTC. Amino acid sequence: CASSRATQETQYF.